The 10 T cell receptor beta chains presented below share a single source sample, sequenced in a study of blood T cell repertoires in COVID-19. Some clones are missing from TCRdb's copy, which holds only in-frame ones; the method was immunoSEQ multiplex PCR. The table includes some 74,000 clones, roughly three quarters detected once. Sequences were obtained from peripheral blood. These receptor sequences come from a human donor in a cohort sampled during active COVID-19.

CDR3 nucleotides: TGCGCCAGCAGCTTGGACGGACTAGCAGTAGAGACCCAGTACTTC. Its protein product is CASSLDGLAVETQYF. The chain couples TRBV5-1 to TRBJ2-5; TRBD2 agrees at 8 bases. The CDR3 covers 15 residues. The trim removed 0 bases at V and 4 bases at J, leaving 5 bases unmatched. Germline CDR1 SGHRS, CDR2 YFSETQ. Filled out from reference TRBV5-1 and TRBJ2-5, the complete variable domain reads KAGVTQTPRYLIKTRGQQVTLSCSPISGHRSVSWYQQTPGQGLQFLFEYFSETQRNKGNFPGRFSGRQFSNSRSEMNVSTLELGDSALYLCASSLDGLAVETQYFGPGTRLLVL.

By sample fraction, this clone is medium-sized. This chain uses TRBV29-1 with TRBJ2-3, with 8 bases identical to TRBD1. V was clipped by 6 bases and J by 8 bases; unmatched bases: 10. CDR1 is SQVTM, CDR2 ANQGSEA, per germline. The CDR3 contains 13 residues. The CDR3 DNA is TGCAGCGTATCGGGACAGGTCGAGGGTACGCAGTATTTT. As protein: CSVSGQVEGTQYF.

The V call is TRBV5-6, the J call TRBJ2-5, with 7 bases identical to TRBD2. The CDR3 length is 14 residues. V shed 2 bases and J 5 bases; nucleotides not matched to a gene: 6. Germline CDR1 and CDR2: SGHDT and YYEEEE. CDR3 amino acids: CASSFWEGVETQYF. In DNA, the CDR3 is TGTGCCAGCAGCTTCTGGGAGGGAGTCGAGACCCAGTACTTC.

This clone was found many times. This chain uses TRBV6-6 with TRBJ1-2; 8 positions agree with TRBD1. This CDR3 region has 15 residues. J was trimmed by 5 bases and V by 5 bases; bases with no gene match: 10. CDR1 and CDR2 (germline): MNHNY, SVGAGI (reference sequence). Written as DNA, the CDR3 is TGTGCCAGCAGTGTTGGGACAGGCCGGAGGTATGGCTACACCTTC. This sequence encodes CASSVGTGRRYGYTF.

The V call is TRBV7-9, the J call TRBJ2-3, with 7 bases aligning to TRBD1. V lost 5 bases to trimming and J lost 3 bases; unmatched junction nucleotides: 5. Per the germline V gene, CDR1 is SEHNR and CDR2 is FQNEAQ (reference sequence). There are 14 residues in the CDR3. CDR3 protein: CASSQTGVTDTQYF. In DNA form, the CDR3 reads TGTGCCAGCAGCCAAACAGGGGTGACAGATACGCAGTATTTT.

The chain recombines TRBV11-3 with TRBJ2-1; 9 positions agree with TRBD2. In germline, CDR1 is SGHNT, CDR2 YENEEA. Unmatched junction bases numbered 3, after V lost 6 bases and J lost 3 bases. CDR3 length: 14 amino acids. CDR3 sequence (DNA): TGTGCCAGCAGGTCGACTAGCGGCTACAATGAGCAGTTCTTC. Translation: CASRSTSGYNEQFF. The complete variable domain, with remaining parts taken from reference TRBV11-3 and TRBJ2-1, reads EAGVVQSPRYKIIEKKQPVAFWCNPISGHNTLYWYLQNLGQGPELLIRYENEEAVDDSQLPKDRFSAERLKGVDSTLKIQPAELGDSAVYLCASRSTSGYNEQFFGPGTRLTVL.

The chain joins TRBV6-5 to TRBJ2-1; possible D gene TRBD2, 5 bases. Germline V CDR1 and CDR2: MNHEY, SVGAGI. The V and J ends lost 5 bases and 4 bases respectively, with 15 bases between them. The CDR3 length is 15 residues. The DNA of the CDR3 is TGTGCCAGCAGTATAGTCGCCGGGGAGTACAATGAGCAGTTCTTC. Protein: CASSIVAGEYNEQFF.

The V gene is TRBV7-2, the J gene TRBJ2-1; D ambiguous. Germline V CDR1 and CDR2: SGHTA, FQGNSA. V dropped 7 bases and J dropped 0 bases, with 16 bases sitting between them. This CDR3 has 16 residues. The CDR3 DNA reads TGTGCCAGCAACCAAGGATGGCGGAGCTCCTACAATGAGCAGTTCTTC. Protein sequence: CASNQGWRSSYNEQFF.

The chain carries TRBV6-2 or TRBV6-3 and TRBJ1-6; 8 nucleotides line up with TRBD1. Germline assignment: CDR1 MNHEY and CDR2 SVGEGT. The trim removed 5 bases at V and 9 bases at J, leaving 15 bases unmatched. The CDR3 loop spans 17 amino acids. The CDR3, as DNA: TGTGCCAGCAGTGGACCTGACAGGGGCGCCGCTGGTTCACCCCTCCACTTT. This translates into CASSGPDRGAAGSPLHF.

This chain uses TRBV6-5 with TRBJ2-1, with D perhaps matching TRBD2 (6 bases). The CDR3 is 13 amino acids. Between the trimmed V and J ends, which lost 5 bases and 4 bases, there was a span of 9 bases. The V gene's germline CDR1 is MNHEY and CDR2 SVGAGI. The CDR3 nucleotides read TGTGCCAGCAGTAGGGACTTATACAATGAGCAGTTCTTC. Translated: CASSRDLYNEQFF.